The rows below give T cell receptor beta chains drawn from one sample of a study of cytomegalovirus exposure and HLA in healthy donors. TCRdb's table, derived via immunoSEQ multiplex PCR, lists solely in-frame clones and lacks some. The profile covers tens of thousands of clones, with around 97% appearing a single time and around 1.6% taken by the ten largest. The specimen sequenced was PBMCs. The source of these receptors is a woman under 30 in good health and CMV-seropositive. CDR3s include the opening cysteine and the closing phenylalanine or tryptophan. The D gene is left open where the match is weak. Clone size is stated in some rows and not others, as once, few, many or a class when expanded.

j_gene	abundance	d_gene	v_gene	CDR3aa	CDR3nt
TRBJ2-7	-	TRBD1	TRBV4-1	CASGQGYEQYF	TGCGCCAGCGGACAGGGCTACGAGCAGTACTTC
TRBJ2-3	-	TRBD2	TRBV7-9	CASSPKGLAGEADTQYF	TGTGCCAGCAGCCCAAAGGGACTAGCGGGAGAAGCAGATACGCAGTATTTT
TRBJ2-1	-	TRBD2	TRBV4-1	CASSHNPGAGGDGDEQFF	TGCGCCAGCAGCCATAACCCAGGAGCGGGAGGAGATGGCGATGAGCAGTTCTTC
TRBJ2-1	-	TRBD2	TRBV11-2	CASSPFYTSGPYNEQFF	TGTGCCAGCAGCCCTTTTTATACTAGCGGGCCTTACAATGAGCAGTTCTTC
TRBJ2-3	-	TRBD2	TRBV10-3	CAISEFSGSMSDTQYF	TGTGCCATCAGTGAGTTCAGCGGGAGTATGTCAGATACGCAGTATTTT
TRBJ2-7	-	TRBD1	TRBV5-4	CASSPTGREQYF	TGTGCCAGCAGCCCGACAGGGAGAGAGCAGTACTTC
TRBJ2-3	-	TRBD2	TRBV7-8	CASSSSVGGSGRNPDTQYF	TGTGCCAGCAGCTCAAGTGTGGGCGGGAGCGGGAGGAACCCAGATACGCAGTATTTT
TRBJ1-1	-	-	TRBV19	CASSMGRNTEAFF	TGTGCCAGTAGTATGGGGAGAAACACTGAAGCTTTCTTT
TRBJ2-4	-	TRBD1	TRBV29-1	CSALSGQGKNIQYF	TGCAGCGCCCTATCTGGACAGGGCAAAAACATTCAGTACTTC
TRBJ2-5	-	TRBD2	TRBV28	CASSTQREGQETQYF	TGTGCCAGCAGTACCCAGCGGGAGGGCCAGGAGACCCAGTACTTC
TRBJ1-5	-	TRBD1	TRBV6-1	CASSGRTGSYSNQPQHF	TGTGCCAGCAGTGGAAGGACAGGATCCTATAGCAATCAGCCCCAGCATTTT
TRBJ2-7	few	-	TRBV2	CASSQRSRGYEQYF	TGTGCCAGCAGCCAAAGAAGCAGAGGCTACGAGCAGTACTTC
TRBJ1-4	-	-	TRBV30	CACEGEGLNEKLFF	TGTGCCTGTGAGGGGGAGGGGCTCAATGAAAAACTGTTTTTT
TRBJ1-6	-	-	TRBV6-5	CASSYLRAGGNSPLHF	TGTGCCAGCAGTTATCTCCGAGCGGGGGGGAATTCACCCCTCCACTTT
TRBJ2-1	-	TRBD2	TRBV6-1	CASIGRTSGRGEQFF	TGTGCCAGCATAGGGAGGACTAGCGGCCGGGGGGAGCAGTTCTTC
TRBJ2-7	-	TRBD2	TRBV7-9	CASSYSLAGRSYEQYF	TGTGCCAGCAGCTACTCCCTAGCGGGTCGCTCCTACGAGCAGTACTTC
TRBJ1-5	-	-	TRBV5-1	CASSPLGLNQPQHF	TGCGCCAGCAGCCCCCTAGGTCTCAATCAGCCCCAGCATTTT
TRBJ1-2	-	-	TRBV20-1	CSARPPDGYTF	TGCAGTGCTAGGCCTCCGGATGGCTACACCTTC
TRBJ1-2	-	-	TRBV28	CASSFPSLGRGHGYTF	TGTGCCAGCAGTTTCCCCAGTTTGGGCAGGGGCCATGGCTACACCTTC
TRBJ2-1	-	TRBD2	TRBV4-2	CASSPLGLAGTYNEQFF	TGTGCCAGCAGCCCCCTCGGACTAGCGGGAACTTACAATGAGCAGTTCTTC
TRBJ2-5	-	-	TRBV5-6	CASSLAGVQETQYF	TGTGCCAGCAGCTTGGCCGGGGTCCAAGAGACCCAGTACTTC
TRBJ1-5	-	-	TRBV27	CASRVGAGSNQPQHF	TGTGCCAGCAGAGTCGGGGCGGGAAGCAATCAGCCCCAGCATTTT
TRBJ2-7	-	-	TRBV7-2	CASSLARGNYEQYF	TGTGCCAGCAGCTTAGCCCGGGGGAACTACGAGCAGTACTTC
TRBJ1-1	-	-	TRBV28	CASSLRVTEAFF	TGTGCCAGCAGTCTTCGGGTTACTGAAGCTTTCTTT
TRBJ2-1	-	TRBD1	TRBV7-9	CASSFPGQDDNEQFF	TGTGCCAGCAGCTTTCCGGGACAGGATGACAATGAGCAGTTCTTC
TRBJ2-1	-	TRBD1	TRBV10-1	CASSAGGSYNEQFF	TGCGCCAGCAGTGCAGGGGGCTCCTACAATGAGCAGTTCTTC
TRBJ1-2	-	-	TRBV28	CASSPAGIPFNYGYTF	TGTGCCAGCAGTCCGGCCGGGATTCCCTTTAACTATGGCTACACCTTC
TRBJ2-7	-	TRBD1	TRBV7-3	CASSLNSGQGTYEQYF	TGTGCCAGCAGCTTAAATTCGGGACAGGGTACCTACGAGCAGTACTTC
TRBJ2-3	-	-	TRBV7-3	CASSLSVSYTDTQYF	TGTGCCAGCAGCTTATCCGTGTCTTACACAGATACGCAGTATTTT
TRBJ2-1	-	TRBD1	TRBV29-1	CSVVTGANNEQFF	TGCAGCGTTGTTACAGGGGCCAACAATGAGCAGTTCTTC
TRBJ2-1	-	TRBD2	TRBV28	CASRESGSSYNEQFF	TGTGCCAGCAGAGAGAGCGGGAGCTCCTACAATGAGCAGTTCTTC
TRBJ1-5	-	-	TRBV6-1	CASSGQNQPQHF	TGTGCCAGCAGTGGACAAAATCAGCCCCAGCATTTT
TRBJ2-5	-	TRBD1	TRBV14	CASSQTGGPETQYF	TGTGCCAGCAGCCAAACAGGGGGACCCGAGACCCAGTACTTC
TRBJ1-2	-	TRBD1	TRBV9	CASSLWTGGSYGYTF	TGTGCCAGCAGCTTATGGACAGGGGGCAGCTATGGCTACACCTTC
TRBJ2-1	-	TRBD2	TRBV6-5	CASSSPSGSYNEQFF	TGTGCCAGCAGTTCACCTAGCGGATCCTACAATGAGCAGTTCTTC
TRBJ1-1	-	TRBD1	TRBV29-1	CSVETGDTEAFF	TGCAGCGTCGAAACAGGGGACACTGAAGCTTTCTTT
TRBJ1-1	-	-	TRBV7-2	CASSLGANTEAFF	TGTGCCAGCAGCTTAGGGGCCAACACTGAAGCTTTCTTT